This TCR beta chain was recovered during a study of blood T cell repertoires in COVID-19. Authors' analysis steps: Amplified reference gene primers provided the basis for estimating nucleated cell counts. Clones were read by immunoSEQ multiplex PCR, and TCRdb kept only the in-frame ones, dropping some. The V and J calls and the clone size are those of that table, but D and trimming were determined from the DNA. The table includes tens of thousands of clones, 89% detected once. The germline V gene has CDR1 LNHDA and CDR2 SQIVND (reference sequence). The CDR3 has 12 amino acids. The V end was cut by 10 bases, the J end by 1 base, with 8 bases between.

The sample comprised peripheral blood. J is TRBJ1-3 and V is TRBV19; D remains ambiguous. The receptor was derived from a man aged 50 to 59 with COVID-19, enrolled during active disease. DNA for the CDR3: TGTGCCATACGGGGTTCTGGAAACACCATATATTTT. It codes for CAIRGSGNTIYF.